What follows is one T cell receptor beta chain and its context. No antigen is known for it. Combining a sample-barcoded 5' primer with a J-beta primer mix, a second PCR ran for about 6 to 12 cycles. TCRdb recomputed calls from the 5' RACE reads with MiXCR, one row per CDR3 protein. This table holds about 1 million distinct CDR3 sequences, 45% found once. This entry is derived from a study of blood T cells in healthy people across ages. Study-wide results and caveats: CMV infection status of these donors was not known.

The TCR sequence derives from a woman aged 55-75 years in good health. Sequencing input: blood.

The CDR3 region is CASSPVGSVETQYF. CDR3 nucleotide sequence: TGTGCCAGCAGTCCGGTCGGCTCAGTAGAGACCCAGTACTTC. V and J are TRBV6-6 and TRBJ2-5; D unresolved. The CDR3 extends over 14 amino acids. Per the germline V gene, CDR1 is MNHNY and CDR2 is SVGAGI (reference sequence). Trimming shortened V by 5 bases and J by 4 bases, and 14 bases separated the two germline ends.